Listed below are T cell receptor beta chains from one sample, sequenced in a study of cytotoxic CD8 clonotypes in ibrutinib-treated CLL. TCRdb's copy holds only in-frame clones and misses some; the assay was immunoSEQ multiplex PCR. The sample carries around 310,000 clones, almost 80% recorded once. Sequences were derived from PBMCs, sampled before ibrutinib treatment. The source is a human donor with chronic lymphocytic leukemia. Both conserved end residues are part of each CDR3. D genes are given only for firm matches. The size field is filled for only some rows; it gives once, few, many or a size class.

CDR3 DNA: TGTGCCAGCAGCTTGTTGACTAGCGGGAACCGAGAGACCCAGTACTTC
CDR3 protein: CASSLLTSGNRETQYF
J gene: TRBJ2-5
D gene: TRBD2
clone size: few
V gene: TRBV5-6

CDR3 DNA: TGTGCCAGCAGCTTAGTTGGGGGGTGGAACACCGGGGAGCTGTTTTTT
CDR3 protein: CASSLVGGWNTGELFF
J gene: TRBJ2-2
D gene: NA
clone size: NA
V gene: TRBV11-2

CDR3 DNA: TGTGCCAGCACATCGTCCGGGGAAAGCTCCTACAATGAGCAGTTCTTC
CDR3 protein: CASTSSGESSYNEQFF
J gene: TRBJ2-1
D gene: NA
clone size: NA
V gene: TRBV7-9

CDR3 DNA: TGTGCCAGCAGAGCAGCGGGAGGCACAGATACGCAGTATTTT
CDR3 protein: CASRAAGGTDTQYF
J gene: TRBJ2-3
D gene: TRBD2
clone size: NA
V gene: TRBV27

CDR3 DNA: TGTGCCAGCTCACAAGAGACAGATACGCAGTATTTT
CDR3 protein: CASSQETDTQYF
J gene: TRBJ2-3
D gene: NA
clone size: NA
V gene: TRBV18

CDR3 DNA: TGTGCCAGCAGTACCCAGACTAGCGGGAGCCCCTCCTACAATGAGCAGTTCTTC
CDR3 protein: CASSTQTSGSPSYNEQFF
J gene: TRBJ2-1
D gene: TRBD2
clone size: NA
V gene: TRBV28

CDR3 DNA: TGTGCTAGCAGCTTAGTGGAGTCCACTGAAGCTTTCTTT
CDR3 protein: CASSLVESTEAFF
J gene: TRBJ1-1
D gene: NA
clone size: NA
V gene: TRBV7-7

CDR3 DNA: TGTGCCAGTAGTATAGTGGCTAGGGGGGAGCTGTTTTTT
CDR3 protein: CASSIVARGELFF
J gene: TRBJ2-2
D gene: NA
clone size: NA
V gene: TRBV19

CDR3 DNA: TGTGCCTGGAGTTCTGTCTTTGAGGAGACCCAGTACTTC
CDR3 protein: CAWSSVFEETQYF
J gene: TRBJ2-5
D gene: NA
clone size: NA
V gene: TRBV30

CDR3 DNA: TGTGCCTGGAGCAGACTAGCGGGAGACACAGATACGCAGTATTTT
CDR3 protein: CAWSRLAGDTDTQYF
J gene: TRBJ2-3
D gene: TRBD2
clone size: NA
V gene: TRBV30

CDR3 DNA: TGTGCCAGCAGCTCCGCCGGGACAGGGAGGTACGAGCAGTACTTC
CDR3 protein: CASSSAGTGRYEQYF
J gene: TRBJ2-7
D gene: TRBD1
clone size: NA
V gene: TRBV13

CDR3 DNA: TGTGCCAGCAGCGTAGATGGGACAGGGGGACAGCCCCAGCATTTT
CDR3 protein: CASSVDGTGGQPQHF
J gene: TRBJ1-5
D gene: TRBD1
clone size: NA
V gene: TRBV9

CDR3 DNA: TGTGCCAGCAGCATGGGACTCCTCAATGAGCAGTTCTTC
CDR3 protein: CASSMGLLNEQFF
J gene: TRBJ2-1
D gene: NA
clone size: NA
V gene: TRBV7-3

CDR3 DNA: TGTGCCAGCAGCTCGACAGCGGGGATTAAATACGAGCAGTACTTC
CDR3 protein: CASSSTAGIKYEQYF
J gene: TRBJ2-7
D gene: TRBD2
clone size: NA
V gene: TRBV13

CDR3 DNA: TGTGCCAGCAGCCGAGGAGAGGGGTACGAGCAGTACTTC
CDR3 protein: CASSRGEGYEQYF
J gene: TRBJ2-7
D gene: NA
clone size: NA
V gene: TRBV6-4

CDR3 DNA: TGCGCCAGCAGCACATGGACAGGGCCAACCTACGAGCAGTACTTC
CDR3 protein: CASSTWTGPTYEQYF
J gene: TRBJ2-7
D gene: TRBD1
clone size: NA
V gene: TRBV4-3